This T cell receptor beta chain was identified during a study of T-cell reconstitution after alpha-beta-depleted transplantation in children. Study-level findings and limits: Among T cells one year after transplant, newly produced cells accounted for most counts and diversity. High day-60 TCRbeta diversity in some patients came from surviving recipient T cells and thymic progenitors. As was reported, about two months after transplant, alpha-beta T cells came from several hundred expanded graft clones.

Using unique molecular identifiers, the investigators prepared the TCRbeta library. Via MiXCR, TCRdb re-called the PCR reads, giving one row per CDR3 protein. Among about 830,000 distinct CDR3 sequences listed, about 16% were seen once. In the case of this clonotype: Its antigen remains unidentified.

J was trimmed by 4 bases and V by 0 bases; bases with no gene match: 15. This CDR3 comprises 20 residues. Germline V gives CDR1 SGHRS, CDR2 YFSETQ. This chain joins TRBV5-1 and TRBJ2-3, with 12 positions matching TRBD2. This TCR came from a male patient under 18 who had a stem cell transplant for acute lymphoblastic leukemia, so the T cells may come from the graft donor. This specimen was PBMCs, mostly from graft donor cells, taken 360 days after TCRalphabeta/CD19-depleted stem cell transplant. The CDR3, as DNA: TGCGCCAGCAGCTTGGCCAGGTGGCTAGCGGGAGGGCGACGGTCAGATACGCAGTATTTT. Its translation: CASSLARWLAGGRRSDTQYF.